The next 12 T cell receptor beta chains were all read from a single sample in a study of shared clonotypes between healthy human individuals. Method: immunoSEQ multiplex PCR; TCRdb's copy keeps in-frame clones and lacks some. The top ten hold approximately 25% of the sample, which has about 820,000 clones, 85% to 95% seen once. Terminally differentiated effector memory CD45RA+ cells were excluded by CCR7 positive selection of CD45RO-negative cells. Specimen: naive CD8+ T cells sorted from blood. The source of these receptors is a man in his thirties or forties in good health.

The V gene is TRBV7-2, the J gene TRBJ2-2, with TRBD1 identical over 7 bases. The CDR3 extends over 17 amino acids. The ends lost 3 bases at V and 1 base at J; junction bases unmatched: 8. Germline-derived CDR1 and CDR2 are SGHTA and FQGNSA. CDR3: CASSFRPGQRNTGELFF. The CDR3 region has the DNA TGTGCCAGCAGCTTCCGACCGGGACAGAGGAACACCGGGGAGCTGTTTTTT.

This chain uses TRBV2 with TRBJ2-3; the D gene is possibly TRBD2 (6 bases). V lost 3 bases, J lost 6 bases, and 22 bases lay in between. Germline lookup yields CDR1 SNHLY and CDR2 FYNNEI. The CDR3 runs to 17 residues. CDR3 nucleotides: TGTGCCAGCAGTGATGGGGTTAGCGGAGAACTCGGGGATACGCAGTATTTT. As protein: CASSDGVSGELGDTQYF.

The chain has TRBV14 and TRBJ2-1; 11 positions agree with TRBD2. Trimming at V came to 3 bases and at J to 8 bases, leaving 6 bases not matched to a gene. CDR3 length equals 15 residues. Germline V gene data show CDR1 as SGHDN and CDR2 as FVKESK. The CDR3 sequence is CASSHSGRVRDEQFF. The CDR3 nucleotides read TGTGCCAGCAGCCATAGCGGGAGGGTGAGGGATGAGCAGTTCTTC.

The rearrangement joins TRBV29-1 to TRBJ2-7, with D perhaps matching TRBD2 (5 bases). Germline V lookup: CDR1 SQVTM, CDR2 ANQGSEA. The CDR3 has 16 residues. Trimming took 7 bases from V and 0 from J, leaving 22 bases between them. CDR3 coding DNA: TGCAGCGCGGTGATTTCTGAGGGCCCCCGCTCCTACGAGCAGTACTTC. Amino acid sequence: CSAVISEGPRSYEQYF.

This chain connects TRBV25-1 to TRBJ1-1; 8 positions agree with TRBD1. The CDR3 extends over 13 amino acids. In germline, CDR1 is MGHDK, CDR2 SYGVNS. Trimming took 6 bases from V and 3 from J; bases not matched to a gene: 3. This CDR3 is CASSHRGDTEAFF. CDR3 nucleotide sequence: TGTGCCAGCAGCCACAGGGGGGACACTGAAGCTTTCTTT.

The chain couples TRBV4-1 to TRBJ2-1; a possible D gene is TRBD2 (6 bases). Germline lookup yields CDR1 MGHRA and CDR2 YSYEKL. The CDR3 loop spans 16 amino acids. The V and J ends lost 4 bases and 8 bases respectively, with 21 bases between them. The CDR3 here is CASSPVNVGGGDEQFF. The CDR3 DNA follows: TGCGCCAGCAGCCCCGTTAACGTGGGAGGCGGCGATGAGCAGTTCTTC.

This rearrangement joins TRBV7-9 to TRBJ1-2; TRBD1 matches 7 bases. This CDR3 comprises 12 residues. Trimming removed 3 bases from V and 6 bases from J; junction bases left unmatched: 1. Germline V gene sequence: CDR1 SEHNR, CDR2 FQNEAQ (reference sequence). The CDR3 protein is CASSFQGDGYTF. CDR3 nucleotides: TGTGCCAGCAGCTTTCAGGGGGATGGCTACACCTTC.

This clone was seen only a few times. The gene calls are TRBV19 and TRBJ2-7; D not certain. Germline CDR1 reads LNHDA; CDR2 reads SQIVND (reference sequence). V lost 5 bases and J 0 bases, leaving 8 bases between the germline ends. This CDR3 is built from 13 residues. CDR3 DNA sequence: TGTGCCAGTAGTTCAGCAGTCTCCTACGAGCAGTACTTC. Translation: CASSSAVSYEQYF.

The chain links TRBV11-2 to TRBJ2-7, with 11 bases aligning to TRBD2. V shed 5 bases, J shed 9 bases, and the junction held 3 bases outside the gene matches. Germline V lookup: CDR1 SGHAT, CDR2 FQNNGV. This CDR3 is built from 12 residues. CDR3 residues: CASSGLAGVQYF. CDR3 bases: TGTGCCAGCAGCGGACTAGCGGGCGTGCAGTACTTC.

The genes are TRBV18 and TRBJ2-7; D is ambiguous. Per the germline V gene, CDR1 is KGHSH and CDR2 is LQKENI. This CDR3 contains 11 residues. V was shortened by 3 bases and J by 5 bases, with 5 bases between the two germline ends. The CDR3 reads CASSPSDEQYF. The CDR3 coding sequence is TGTGCCAGCTCACCCAGCGACGAGCAGTACTTC. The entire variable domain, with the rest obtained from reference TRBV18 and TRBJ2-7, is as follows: NAGVMQNPRHLVRRRGQEARLRCSPMKGHSHVYWYRQLPEEGLKFMVYLQKENIIDESGMPKERFSAEFPKEGPSILRIQQVVRGDSAAYFCASSPSDEQYFGPGTRLTVT.

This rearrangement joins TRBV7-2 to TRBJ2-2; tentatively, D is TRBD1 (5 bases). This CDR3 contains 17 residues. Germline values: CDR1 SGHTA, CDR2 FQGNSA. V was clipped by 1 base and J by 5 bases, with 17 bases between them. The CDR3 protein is CASSLGSRVVFTGELFF. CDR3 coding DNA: TGTGCCAGCAGCTTAGGGAGCAGGGTGGTATTTACCGGGGAGCTGTTTTTT.

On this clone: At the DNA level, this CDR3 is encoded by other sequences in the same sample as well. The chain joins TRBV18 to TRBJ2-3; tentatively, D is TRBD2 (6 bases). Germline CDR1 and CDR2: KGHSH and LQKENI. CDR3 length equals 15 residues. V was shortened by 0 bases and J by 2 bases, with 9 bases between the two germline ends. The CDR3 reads CASSPPSGNTDTQYF. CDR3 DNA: TGTGCCAGCTCACCACCTAGCGGTAACACAGATACGCAGTATTTT.